The 25 T cell receptor beta chains below all came from one sample that was sequenced in a study of cytomegalovirus exposure and HLA in healthy donors. Produced via immunoSEQ multiplex PCR; TCRdb's table is partial and in-frame only. The sample carries under 250,000 clones, around four fifths recorded once. Sequenced input: PBMCs. The receptors stem from a woman aged 18-29 years in good health and CMV-seronegative.

This clone was counted only a few times. This chain links TRBV10-3 with TRBJ1-1, with D unresolved. Deletions cut 2 bases from V and 3 bases from J, with 7 bases between. Germline V lookup: CDR1 ENHRY, CDR2 SYGVKD. The CDR3 is 13 residues long. The chain's CDR3 is CAISEEEYTEAFF. In nucleotides, the CDR3 is TGTGCCATCAGTGAGGAGGAATACACTGAAGCTTTCTTT.

A single count supports this clone. This same CDR3 is encoded by further DNA sequences in the sample. The CDR3 region is CASSLSGDQPQHF. The CDR3 DNA reads TGCGCCAGCAGCTTAAGTGGGGATCAGCCCCAGCATTTT. The chain links TRBV5-1 to TRBJ1-5; no clear D gene. Between the trimmed V and J ends, which lost 2 bases and 5 bases, there was a span of 8 bases. The CDR3 has 13 amino acids. CDR1 is SGHRS and CDR2 is YFSETQ in the germline V gene.

V and J are TRBV6-5 and TRBJ1-5; D unresolved. The CDR3 extends over 14 amino acids. Trimming cost V 2 bases and J 3 bases, with 8 bases left between them. CDR1 and CDR2 (germline): MNHEY, SVGAGI. The CDR3 loop reads CASSYSYLNQPQHF. The CDR3 nucleotides are TGTGCCAGCAGTTACAGCTACCTCAATCAGCCCCAGCATTTT.

This sequence joins TRBV7-9 and TRBJ2-3, with 8 nucleotides matching TRBD2. J was trimmed by 1 base and V by 1 base; bases with no gene match: 13. The CDR3 is 19 residues long. Germline CDR1 reads SEHNR; CDR2 reads FQNEAQ (reference sequence). CDR3 DNA: TGTGCCAGCAGCTTAGGCCTAGCGGGTACCGCTTACCGCACAGATACGCAGTATTTT. Translation: CASSLGLAGTAYRTDTQYF.

The sample holds a few counts of this clone. The CDR3 region has the DNA TGTGCCAGCTCACCAAGCACAGTTAATTCACCCCTCCACTTT. This sequence encodes CASSPSTVNSPLHF. The chain uses TRBV18 and TRBJ1-6, with D hard to call. This CDR3 spans 14 amino acids. CDR1 and CDR2 (germline): KGHSH, LQKENI. Trimming shortened V by 2 bases and J by 6 bases, and 8 bases separated the two germline ends.

This clone was seen just once. J is TRBJ1-4 and V is TRBV4-1; D may be TRBD1 (6 bases). Trimming removed 4 bases from V and 7 bases from J, with 10 bases in between. Per the germline V gene, CDR1 is MGHRA and CDR2 is YSYEKL. This CDR3 spans 13 amino acids. CDR3 residues: CASSPRGGEKLFF. The CDR3, as DNA: TGCGCCAGCAGCCCGAGGGGGGGTGAAAAACTGTTTTTT.

This clone was counted a few times. V gene TRBV18 combines with J gene TRBJ1-2, with no clear D. The CDR3 contains 13 residues. Germline V CDR1 and CDR2: KGHSH, LQKENI. The V gene lost 0 bases and the J gene lost 5 bases, with 7 bases spanning the gap. The CDR3 sequence: CASSPPDTYGYTF. The CDR3 DNA reads TGTGCCAGCTCACCACCGGATACTTATGGCTACACCTTC.

The chain is built from TRBV5-1 and TRBJ2-2; possibly TRBD1 or TRBD2 for D (5 bases each). Germline V gives CDR1 SGHRS, CDR2 YFSETQ. CDR3 length equals 16 residues. Trimming left V 0 bases short and J 13 bases short, with 22 bases between. The CDR3 region is CASSLGHRTPAGGLFF. The CDR3 nucleotides are TGCGCCAGCAGCTTGGGTCACAGGACCCCTGCGGGTGGGCTGTTTTTT.

This clone has a single count. The rearrangement uses TRBV6-4 and TRBJ1-5; 8 positions match TRBD1. The CDR3 has 15 residues. Unmatched junction bases numbered 3, after V lost 5 bases and J lost 0 bases. Germline CDR1 reads MRHNA; CDR2 reads SNTAGT. In nucleotides, the CDR3 is TGTGCCAGCAGTCTGACAGGGGATAGCAATCAGCCCCAGCATTTT. Translation gives CASSLTGDSNQPQHF.

The V gene is TRBV28, the J gene TRBJ2-7; 7 bases line up with TRBD2. Germline V lookup: CDR1 MDHEN, CDR2 SYDVKM. With 4 bases clipped from V and 2 bases from J, the junction kept 14 bases outside the gene matches. This CDR3 region has 17 residues. Here the CDR3 reads CASSSTGFASGPYEQYF. DNA of the CDR3: TGTGCCAGCAGTTCTACCGGGTTTGCTAGCGGACCCTACGAGCAGTACTTC.

Ten or more counts support this clone. The V gene is TRBV11-2, the J gene TRBJ1-1, with D hard to call. Germline V CDR1 and CDR2: SGHAT, FQNNGV. Trimming shortened V by 4 bases and J by 10 bases, and 13 bases separated the two germline ends. The CDR3 totals 12 residues. DNA of the CDR3: TGTGCCAGCAGCTCCACCGCCCTGGGAGCTTTCTTT. Translation gives CASSSTALGAFF.

This chain connects TRBV5-1 to TRBJ1-5; 9 bases line up with TRBD1. The CDR3 extends over 15 amino acids. With V trimmed by 0 bases and J by 7 bases, 5 bases remained unmatched. Germline CDR1 is SGHRS and CDR2 is YFSETQ. The CDR3 is CASSLEGTGSQPQHF. The CDR3 DNA reads TGCGCCAGCAGCTTGGAGGGGACAGGGTCACAGCCCCAGCATTTT.

This rearrangement joins TRBV27 to TRBJ2-7; D not certain. The germline CDR1 and CDR2 sequences are MNHEY and SMNVEV (reference sequence). The CDR3 runs 15 residues. Deletions cut 7 bases from V and 4 bases from J, with 20 bases between. Here the CDR3 DNA reads TGTGCCAGCACTTCCCCCCGGGCCTTTCCTTACGAGCAGTACTTC. This encodes CASTSPRAFPYEQYF.

The chain carries TRBV27 and TRBJ2-7, with 9 bases that match TRBD1. This CDR3 comprises 15 residues. V gave up 0 bases and J gave up 8 bases; unmatched junction bases: 8. CDR1 and CDR2 from the germline V gene are MNHEY and SMNVEV (reference sequence). CDR3 in DNA: TGTGCCAGCAGTTTATCGGGGACAGGGACCTTGAAGCAGTACTTC. It codes for CASSLSGTGTLKQYF.

The rearrangement uses TRBV5-1 and TRBJ2-1; 7 bases align to TRBD2. Germline V gene sequence: CDR1 SGHRS, CDR2 YFSETQ. The CDR3 has 15 amino acids. V dropped 1 base and J dropped 10; count of bases not matched to a gene: 11. CDR3 in DNA: TGCGCCAGCAGCTTGATTTTTACGGGGGGAACCGAGCAGTTCTTC. Translated, it gives CASSLIFTGGTEQFF.

The V call is TRBV6-1, the J call TRBJ1-4; possibly TRBD1 for D (5 bases). Germline lookup yields CDR1 MNHNS and CDR2 SASEGT. The CDR3 has 15 amino acids. The V end lost 6 bases, the J end lost 6 bases, and 17 bases lay between the germline ends. CDR3 nucleotides: TGTGCCAGCAGCCGCAATTCCCCGGGGGATGAAAAACTGTTTTTT. Translating gives CASSRNSPGDEKLFF.

The chain links TRBV9 to TRBJ2-1, with D perhaps TRBD2 (6 bases). The ends were cut back, 0 bases at V and 6 bases at J, with 10 bases in the middle. Germline assignment: CDR1 SGDLS and CDR2 YYNGEE. The CDR3 is made up of 14 amino acids. The DNA of the CDR3 is TGTGCCAGCAGCGTAGTAGCGGCATCCAATGAGCAGTTCTTC. It is translated as CASSVVAASNEQFF.

The chain joins TRBV6-5 to TRBJ2-7, with TRBD1 identical over 9 bases. V dropped 6 bases and J dropped 4; count of bases not matched to a gene: 7. CDR1 MNHEY and CDR2 SVGAGI come from the germline V gene. The CDR3 is 14 amino acids. Here the CDR3 reads CASRFRDRVYEQYF. The DNA for the CDR3 is TGTGCCAGCAGATTCCGGGACAGGGTTTACGAGCAGTACTTC.

The chain uses TRBV10-1 and TRBJ2-3; a weak D match, TRBD2 (5 bases). The germline CDR1 and CDR2 sequences are WNHNN and SYGVQD (reference sequence). The CDR3 sequence is 13 residues long. Trimming removed 4 bases at V and 0 bases at J, with 5 bases between. The DNA for the CDR3 is TGCGCCAGCAGTGGAGGGAGCACAGATACGCAGTATTTT. Protein sequence: CASSGGSTDTQYF.

The rearrangement uses TRBV6-5 and TRBJ1-5; TRBD1 aligns across 7 bases. CDR3 length: 14 amino acids. Germline lookup yields CDR1 MNHEY and CDR2 SVGAGI. Trimming at V came to 0 bases and at J to 6 bases, leaving 2 bases not matched to a gene. The CDR3 coding sequence is TGTGCCAGCAGTTACTCGACAGGGAGTCAGCCCCAGCATTTT. The encoded protein is CASSYSTGSQPQHF.

J is TRBJ1-3 and V is TRBV6-5; TRBD1 aligns across 7 bases. The germline V gene encodes CDR1 MNHEY and CDR2 SVGAGI. Germline trimming cut 7 bases from V and 4 bases from J; bases unmatched to any gene: 4. The CDR3 contains 13 residues. CDR3 nucleotide sequence: TGTGCCAGCACATCGGGACAGGGAAACACCATATATTTT. Translation gives CASTSGQGNTIYF.

Points on this clone: Relative to the germline gene, one junction end is altered; a read error may explain this. This sequence joins TRBV4-1 and TRBJ2-7, with 10 bases fitting TRBD1. The CDR3 is made up of 15 amino acids. The germline V gene has CDR1 MGHRA and CDR2 YSYEKL. Here the CDR3 DNA reads TGCGCCAGCAGCCCGCTGGGACAGGGGTCCTTCGAGCAGTACTTC. Encoded protein: CASSPLGQGSFEQYF.

The chain carries TRBV30 and TRBJ2-7; 10 bases align to TRBD2. This CDR3 contains 15 residues. Germline loops: CDR1 GTSNPN, CDR2 SVGIG (reference sequence). Germline trimming cut 1 base from V and 1 base from J; bases unmatched to any gene: 4. CDR3 region: CAWSGGTSESYEQYF. The CDR3 DNA sequence: TGTGCCTGGAGTGGAGGGACTAGCGAGTCCTACGAGCAGTACTTC. Full variable domain (outside the CDR3, taken from reference TRBV30 and TRBJ2-7): SQTIHQWPATLVQPVGSPLSLECTVEGTSNPNLYWYRQAAGRGLQLLFYSVGIGQISSEVPQNLSASRPQDRQFILSSKKLLLSDSGFYLCAWSGGTSESYEQYFGPGTRLTVT.

The chain employs TRBV6-6 and TRBJ2-2; TRBD1 might be the D (5 bases). Per the germline V gene, CDR1 is MNHNY and CDR2 is SVGAGI (reference sequence). This CDR3 is built from 14 residues. The V gene lost 9 bases and the J gene lost 0 bases, with 11 bases spanning the gap. The CDR3 protein is CASKGRSNTGELFF. In DNA, the CDR3 is TGTGCCAGTAAGGGGCGCTCGAACACCGGGGAGCTGTTTTTT.

The chain is built from TRBV5-1 and TRBJ2-3; D gene unclear. Trimming shortened V by 5 bases and J by 0 bases, and 7 bases separated the two germline ends. The CDR3 totals 13 residues. Germline CDR1 and CDR2: SGHRS and YFSETQ. CDR3: CASRMFSTDTQYF. The CDR3 nucleotides are TGCGCCAGCAGAATGTTCAGCACAGATACGCAGTATTTT.